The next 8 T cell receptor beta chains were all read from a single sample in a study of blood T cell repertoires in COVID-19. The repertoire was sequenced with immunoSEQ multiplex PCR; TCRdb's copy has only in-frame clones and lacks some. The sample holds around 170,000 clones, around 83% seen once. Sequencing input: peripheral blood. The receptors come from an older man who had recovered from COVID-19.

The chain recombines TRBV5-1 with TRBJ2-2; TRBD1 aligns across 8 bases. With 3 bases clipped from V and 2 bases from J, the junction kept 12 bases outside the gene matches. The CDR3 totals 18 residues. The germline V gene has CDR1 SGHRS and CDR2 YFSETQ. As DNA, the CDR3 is TGCGCCAGCAGCTCATTGCCTGGGACAGGCACCAACACCGGGGAGCTGTTTTTT. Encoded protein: CASSSLPGTGTNTGELFF.

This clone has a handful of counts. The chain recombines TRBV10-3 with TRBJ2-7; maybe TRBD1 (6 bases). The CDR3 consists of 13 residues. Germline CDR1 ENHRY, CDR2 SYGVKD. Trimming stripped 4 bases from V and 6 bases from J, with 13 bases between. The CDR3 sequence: CAISGRGDPEQYF. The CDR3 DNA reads TGTGCCATCAGTGGCAGGGGCGACCCCGAGCAGTACTTC.

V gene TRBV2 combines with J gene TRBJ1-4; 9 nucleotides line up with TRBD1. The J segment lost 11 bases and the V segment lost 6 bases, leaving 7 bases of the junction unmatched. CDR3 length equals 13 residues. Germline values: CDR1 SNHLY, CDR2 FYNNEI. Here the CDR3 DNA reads TGTGCCAGCAGCGGGACAGGGCGCGTTAAACTGTTTTTT. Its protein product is CASSGTGRVKLFF.

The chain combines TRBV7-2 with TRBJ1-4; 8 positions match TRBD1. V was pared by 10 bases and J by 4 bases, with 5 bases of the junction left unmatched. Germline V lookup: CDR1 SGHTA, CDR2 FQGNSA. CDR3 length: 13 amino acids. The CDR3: CAIRGQVNEKLFF. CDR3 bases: TGTGCCATCAGGGGACAGGTTAATGAAAAACTGTTTTTT.

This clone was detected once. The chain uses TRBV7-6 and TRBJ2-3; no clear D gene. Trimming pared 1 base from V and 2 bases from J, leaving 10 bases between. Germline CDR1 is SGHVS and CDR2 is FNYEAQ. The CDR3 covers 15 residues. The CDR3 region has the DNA TGTGCCAGCAGCTTAGGAGCGCGCCACACAGATACGCAGTATTTT. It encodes CASSLGARHTDTQYF.

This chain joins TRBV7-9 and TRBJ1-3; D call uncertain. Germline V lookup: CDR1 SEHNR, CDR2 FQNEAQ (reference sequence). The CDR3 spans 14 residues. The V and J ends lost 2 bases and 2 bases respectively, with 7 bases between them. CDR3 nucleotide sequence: TGTGCCAGCAGCTTATCGGGGACTGGAAACACCATATATTTT. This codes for CASSLSGTGNTIYF.

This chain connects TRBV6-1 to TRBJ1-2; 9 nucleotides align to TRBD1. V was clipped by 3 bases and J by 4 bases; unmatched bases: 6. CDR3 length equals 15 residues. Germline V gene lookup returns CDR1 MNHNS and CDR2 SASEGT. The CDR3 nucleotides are TGTGCCAGCAGTGAGGGGACAGGGTCTACCTATGGCTACACCTTC. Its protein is CASSEGTGSTYGYTF.

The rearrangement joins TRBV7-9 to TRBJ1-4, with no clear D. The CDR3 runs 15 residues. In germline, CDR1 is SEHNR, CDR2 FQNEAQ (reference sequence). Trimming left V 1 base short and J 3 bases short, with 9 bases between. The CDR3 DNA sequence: TGTGCCAGCAGCTTAGACGGGGTCGCTAATGAAAAACTGTTTTTT. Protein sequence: CASSLDGVANEKLFF.